This T cell receptor beta chain stems from a study of T cells in Graves' hyperthyroidism and ophthalmopathy. Findings and limits, study-wide: Most thyroid-expanded clonotypes above 0.001 were also found in blood. Ophthalmopathy and stable hyperthyroidism were separated by a 13 V-J model.

The CDR3 runs 15 residues. Trimming stripped 2 bases from V and 10 bases from J, with 17 bases between. Looked up from germline, CDR1 is KGHSH and CDR2 is LQKENI. The patients, who ranged from 18 to 65 in age, presented with newly diagnosed hyperthyroidism lasting under 2 months. In making diagnoses, clinical symptoms, serum thyroxine and TRAb, thyroid ultrasound and orbital computed tomography were all used. Amplification yielded TCR beta CDR3 regions, with RNA transcripts as the source. Carried out on the TCR CDR3, a first-round RT-PCR used the HTBI primer set. TCRdb ran MiXCR on the multiplex PCR reads and lists one entry per CDR3 protein. This sample yields fewer than 400,000 distinct CDR3 sequences, of which 20% to 30% are seen a single time; more than 60% belongs to the top ten. Concerning this clonotype itself: What it binds is unknown.

The sequencing sample was made of blood. This clonotype was sampled from a man between 45 and 60 years old with Graves' hyperthyroidism. The chain employs TRBV18 and TRBJ2-2; D might be TRBD2 (6 bases). The chain's CDR3 is CASSPEPAGSAELFF. The CDR3 DNA reads as TGTGCCAGCTCACCAGAGCCAGCGGGTAGTGCGGAGCTGTTTTTT. The full variable domain, rest sourced from reference TRBV18 and TRBJ2-2, is NAGVMQNPRHLVRRRGQEARLRCSPMKGHSHVYWYRQLPEEGLKFMVYLQKENIIDESGMPKERFSAEFPKEGPSILRIQQVVRGDSAAYFCASSPEPAGSAELFFGEGSRLTVL.